The sequence of this TCR beta chain was determined in a study of identifying expanded T cells in peripheral blood. The assay was immunoSEQ multiplex PCR, and TCRdb's table has in-frame clones only and misses some. The table records roughly 86,000 clones, about 88% of them present only once. This clone was detected once. The CDR3 runs to 14 residues. Per the germline V gene, CDR1 is SGHTA and CDR2 is FQGNSA. J gave up 2 bases and V 7 bases, and 8 bases lay outside the gene matches. The clonotype was recovered from a person aged 18 to 70 in good health. The V gene is TRBV7-2, the J gene TRBJ2-7; 7 bases fit TRBD2. Input material: blood. DNA of the CDR3: TGTGCCAGCAACCTCGGCGGGAGTCCCTACGAGCAGTACTTC. It yields the protein CASNLGGSPYEQYF.